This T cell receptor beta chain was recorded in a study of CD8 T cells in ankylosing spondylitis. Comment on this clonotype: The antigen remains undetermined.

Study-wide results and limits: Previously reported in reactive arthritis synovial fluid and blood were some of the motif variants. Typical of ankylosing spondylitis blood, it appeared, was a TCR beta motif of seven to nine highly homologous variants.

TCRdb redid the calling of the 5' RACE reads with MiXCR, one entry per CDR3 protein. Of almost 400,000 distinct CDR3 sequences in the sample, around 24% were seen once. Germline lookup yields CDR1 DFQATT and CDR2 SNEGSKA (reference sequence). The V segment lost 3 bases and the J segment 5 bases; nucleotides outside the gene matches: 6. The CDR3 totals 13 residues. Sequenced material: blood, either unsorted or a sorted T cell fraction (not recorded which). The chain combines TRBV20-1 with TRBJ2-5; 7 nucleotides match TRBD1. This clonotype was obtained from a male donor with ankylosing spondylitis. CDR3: CSARRGLGETQYF. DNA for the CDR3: TGCAGTGCTAGGAGGGGGCTGGGGGAGACCCAGTACTTC.